This T cell receptor (beta chain) was profiled in a study of cytomegalovirus exposure and HLA in healthy donors. Study at large: Earlier sequencing of around 190 million T cells yielded 90 million to 140 million unique TCR beta sequences.

The CDR3 extends over 13 amino acids. Trimming removed 5 bases at V and 2 bases at J, with 11 bases between. Germline CDR1 is GTSNPN and CDR2 is SVGIG (reference sequence). Primers for the PCR totalled 60 Vbeta and 13 Jbeta. Here immunoSEQ multiplex PCR was the method, and the copy in TCRdb shows in-frame clones only, minus some. Of 100,000 or so clones listed, approximately 68% are singletons. This clonotype was sampled from a woman under 30 in good health and CMV-seropositive. The chain recombines TRBV30 with TRBJ2-3, with D maybe TRBD1 (5 bases). Sequenced input: PBMCs. The CDR3: CAWGRGSTDTQYF. CDR3 bases: TGTGCCTGGGGTAGGGGATCCACAGATACGCAGTATTTT. The full variable domain, in which reference TRBV30 and TRBJ2-3 provide the parts outside the CDR3, is SQTIHQWPATLVQPVGSPLSLECTVEGTSNPNLYWYRQAAGRGLQLLFYSVGIGQISSEVPQNLSASRPQDRQFILSSKKLLLSDSGFYLCAWGRGSTDTQYFGPGTRLTVL.